The rows below give T cell receptor beta chains drawn from one sample of a study of long-term antiretroviral therapy in people with HIV. Clones were sequenced by immunoSEQ multiplex PCR, and TCRdb holds only the in-frame ones, with some missing. The repertoire holds about 25,000 clones, with just over 85% as singletons. Sequences were derived from unsorted PBMCs, sampled 1.2 years after starting antiretroviral therapy. These receptors all come from a man between 45 and 60 years old with HIV. Both conserved end residues are part of each CDR3. Each record gives: clone size, D gene, V gene, J gene, CDR3 DNA, CDR3 protein. A D gene is named only where the DNA matches it firmly. The size entry is marked missing in some rows and otherwise reads once, few, many or a size class.

-	TRBD2	TRBV7-6	TRBJ2-5	TGTGCCAGCAGCCCCTTAGGGACTAGCGGCGGCCTAGGGACCCAGTACTTC	CASSPLGTSGGLGTQYF
-	TRBD1	TRBV4-3	TRBJ1-2	TGCGCCAGCAGCCAAGACATATCAAGGGGGCTGGGCTATGGCTACACCTTC	CASSQDISRGLGYGYTF
-	-	TRBV28	TRBJ1-2	TGTGCCAGCAGACTTGCCGGCGACACTGGCTACACCTTC	CASRLAGDTGYTF
-	TRBD1	TRBV5-1	TRBJ1-1	TGCGCCAGCAGCTTGGACAGGGGCTACTCGGGAGCTTTCTTT	CASSLDRGYSGAFF
-	-	TRBV30	TRBJ2-1	TGTGCCTGGACCCCGGGGGCAACCAATGAGCAGTTCTTC	CAWTPGATNEQFF
-	-	TRBV7-9	TRBJ2-3	TGTGCCAGCAGCTCTCGTGGGCCAGATACGCAGTATTTT	CASSSRGPDTQYF
-	-	TRBV9	TRBJ1-1	TGTGCCAGCAGCGTAGAATGGTCGGGTGGTACTGAAGCTTTCTTT	CASSVEWSGGTEAFF
-	-	TRBV7-2	TRBJ1-5	TGTGCCAGCAGCTCCACGGGGGGTCAGCCCCAGCATTTT	CASSSTGGQPQHF
-	-	TRBV7-3	TRBJ2-2	TGTGCCAGCAGCTACTACACCGGGGAGCTGTTTTTT	CASSYYTGELFF
-	-	TRBV5-1	TRBJ2-7	TGCGCCAGCAGCTGGGGGACCGTCGGCTCCTACGAGCAGTACTTC	CASSWGTVGSYEQYF
few	-	TRBV7-9	TRBJ1-2	TGTGCCAGCAGCTCCGCCGGCTCCCTGGGCTACACCTTC	CASSSAGSLGYTF
-	TRBD1	TRBV28	TRBJ1-2	TGTGCCAGCAGGGGGACAGCCCTCTATGGCTACACCTTC	CASRGTALYGYTF
-	-	TRBV7-9	TRBJ1-2	TGTGCCAGCAGCTTGGAAGAGAGTCCTCTCTATGGCTACACCTTC	CASSLEESPLYGYTF
-	-	TRBV28	TRBJ1-4	TGTGCCAGCAAAGAGAGGTGGGGAAAACTGTTTTTT	CASKERWGKLFF
once	-	TRBV30	TRBJ1-2	TGTGCCTGGAGTGTAACGGGCTACACCTTC	CAWSVTGYTF
-	TRBD1	TRBV27	TRBJ1-2	TGTGCCAGCAGTTTAACCTCGGACAGGGTCTACTTC	CASSLTSDRVYF
-	-	TRBV5-5	TRBJ2-2	TGTGCCAGCAGCTTTCGGGCAGTCAGTGGAAACGCCGGGGAGCTGTTTTTT	CASSFRAVSGNAGELFF
-	-	TRBV5-6	TRBJ2-4	TGTGCCAGCAGCTCCCTGCCGGGGGTAGCCAAAAACATTCAGTACTTC	CASSSLPGVAKNIQYF
-	-	TRBV29-1	TRBJ2-1	TGCAGCCTTGCGGCCGACTTCTCCTACAATGAGCAGTTCTTC	CSLAADFSYNEQFF
-	-	TRBV19	TRBJ2-1	TGTGCCAGTAGTGCCGGGACCTCTTCAAACAATGAGCAGTTCTTC	CASSAGTSSNNEQFF
few	TRBD2	TRBV11-2	TRBJ2-3	TGTGCCAGCAGCTTAGCCGGGACTAGCGGGGGAACGGATACGCAGTATTTT	CASSLAGTSGGTDTQYF
-	TRBD1	TRBV5-4	TRBJ2-7	TGTGCCAGCAGCTCCGGGACAGGGCTAGGTCTCTACGAGCAGTACTTC	CASSSGTGLGLYEQYF
-	-	TRBV5-8	TRBJ1-2	TGTGCCAGCAGCTTGCGGAGGGGAAACTATGGCTACACCTTC	CASSLRRGNYGYTF
-	-	TRBV2	TRBJ1-5	TGTGCCAGCAGTTTTAACAGGGATCAGCCCCAGCATTTT	CASSFNRDQPQHF
-	-	TRBV2	TRBJ2-3	TGTGCCAGCAGCCAAGAGTCTGACAGCGTAAGCACAGATACGCAGTATTTT	CASSQESDSVSTDTQYF
-	TRBD2	TRBV6-1	TRBJ2-3	TGTGCCAGCAGTGGAACGCTAGCGGCTAGCACAGATACGCAGTATTTT	CASSGTLAASTDTQYF